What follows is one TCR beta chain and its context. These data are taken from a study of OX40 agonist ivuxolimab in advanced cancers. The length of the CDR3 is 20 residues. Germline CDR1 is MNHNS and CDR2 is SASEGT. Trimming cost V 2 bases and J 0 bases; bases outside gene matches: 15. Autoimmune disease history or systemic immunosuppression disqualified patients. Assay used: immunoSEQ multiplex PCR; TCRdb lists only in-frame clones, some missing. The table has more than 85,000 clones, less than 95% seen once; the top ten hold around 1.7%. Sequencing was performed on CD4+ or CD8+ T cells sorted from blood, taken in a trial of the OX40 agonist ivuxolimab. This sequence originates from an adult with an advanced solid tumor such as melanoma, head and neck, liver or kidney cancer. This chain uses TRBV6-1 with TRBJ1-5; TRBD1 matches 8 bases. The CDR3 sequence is CASSEPGPGQVWNSNQPQHF. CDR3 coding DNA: TGTGCCAGCAGTGAACCTGGTCCGGGACAGGTATGGAATAGCAATCAGCCCCAGCATTTT.